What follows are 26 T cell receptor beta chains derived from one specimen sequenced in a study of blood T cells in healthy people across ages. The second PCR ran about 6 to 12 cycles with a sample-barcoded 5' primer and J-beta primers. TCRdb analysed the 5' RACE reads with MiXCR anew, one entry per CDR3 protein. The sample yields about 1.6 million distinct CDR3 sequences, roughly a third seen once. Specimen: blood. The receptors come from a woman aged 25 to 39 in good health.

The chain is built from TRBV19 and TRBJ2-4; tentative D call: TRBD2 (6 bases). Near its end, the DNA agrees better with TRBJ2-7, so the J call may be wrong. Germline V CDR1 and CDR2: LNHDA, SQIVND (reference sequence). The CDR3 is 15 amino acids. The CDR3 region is CASSIRDGSSDEQYF. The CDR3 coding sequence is TGTGCCAGTAGTATCAGGGACGGGAGTAGCGACGAGCAGTACTTC.

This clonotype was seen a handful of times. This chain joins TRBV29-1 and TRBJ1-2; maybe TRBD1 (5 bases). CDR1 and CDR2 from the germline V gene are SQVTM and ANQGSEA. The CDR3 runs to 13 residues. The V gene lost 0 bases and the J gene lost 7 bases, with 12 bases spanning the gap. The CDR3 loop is CSVEDLRVSGYTF. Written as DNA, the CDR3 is TGCAGCGTTGAAGATCTCAGGGTTTCTGGCTACACCTTC.

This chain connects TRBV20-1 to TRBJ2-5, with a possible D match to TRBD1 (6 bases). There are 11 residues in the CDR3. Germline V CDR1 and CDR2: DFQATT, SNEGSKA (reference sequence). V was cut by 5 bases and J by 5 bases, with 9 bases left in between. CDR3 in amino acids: CSAPQGETQYF. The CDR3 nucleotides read TGCAGTGCTCCCCAGGGGGAGACCCAGTACTTC.

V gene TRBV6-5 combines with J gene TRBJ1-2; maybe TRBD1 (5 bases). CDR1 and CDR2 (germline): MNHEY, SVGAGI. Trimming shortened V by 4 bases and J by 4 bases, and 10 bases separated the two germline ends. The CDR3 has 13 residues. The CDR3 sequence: CASSWGRAYGYTF. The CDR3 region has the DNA TGTGCCAGCAGTTGGGGCAGGGCCTATGGCTACACCTTC.

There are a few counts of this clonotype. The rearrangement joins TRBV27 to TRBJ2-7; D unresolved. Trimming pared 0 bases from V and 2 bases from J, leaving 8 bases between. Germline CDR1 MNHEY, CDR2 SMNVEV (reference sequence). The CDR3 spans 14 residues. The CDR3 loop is CASSLSNSPYEQYF. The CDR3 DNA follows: TGTGCCAGCAGTTTATCGAACAGCCCCTACGAGCAGTACTTC.

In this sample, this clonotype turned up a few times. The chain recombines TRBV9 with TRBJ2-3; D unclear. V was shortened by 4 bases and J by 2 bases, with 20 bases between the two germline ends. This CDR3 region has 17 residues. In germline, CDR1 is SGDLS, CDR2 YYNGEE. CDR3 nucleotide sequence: TGTGCCAGCAGCCCTAAAACGACGGCGGTATACACAGATACGCAGTATTTT. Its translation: CASSPKTTAVYTDTQYF.

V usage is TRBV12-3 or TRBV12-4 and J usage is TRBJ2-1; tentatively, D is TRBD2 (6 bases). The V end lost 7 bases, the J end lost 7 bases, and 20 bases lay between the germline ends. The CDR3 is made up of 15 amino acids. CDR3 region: CASKLGESGGNEQFF. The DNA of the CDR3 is TGTGCCAGCAAATTGGGGGAGTCCGGGGGAAATGAGCAGTTCTTC.

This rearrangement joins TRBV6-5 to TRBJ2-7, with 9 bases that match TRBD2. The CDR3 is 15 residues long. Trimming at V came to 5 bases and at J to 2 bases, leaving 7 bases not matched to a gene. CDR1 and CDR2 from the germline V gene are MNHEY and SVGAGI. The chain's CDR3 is CASSKVAGVPYEQYF. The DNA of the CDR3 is TGTGCCAGCAGTAAAGTAGCGGGAGTTCCCTACGAGCAGTACTTC.

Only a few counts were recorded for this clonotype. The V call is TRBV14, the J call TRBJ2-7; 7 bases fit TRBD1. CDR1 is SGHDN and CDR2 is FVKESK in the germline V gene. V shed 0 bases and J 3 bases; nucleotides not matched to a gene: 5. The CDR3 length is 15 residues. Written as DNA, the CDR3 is TGTGCCAGCAGCCAAGACGGGACAGTGATCTACGAGCAGTACTTC. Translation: CASSQDGTVIYEQYF. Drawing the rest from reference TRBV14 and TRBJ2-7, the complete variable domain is EAGVTQFPSHSVIEKGQTVTLRCDPISGHDNLYWYRRVMGKEIKFLLHFVKESKQDESGMPNNRFLAERTGGTYSTLKVQPAELEDSGVYFCASSQDGTVIYEQYFGPGTRLTVT.

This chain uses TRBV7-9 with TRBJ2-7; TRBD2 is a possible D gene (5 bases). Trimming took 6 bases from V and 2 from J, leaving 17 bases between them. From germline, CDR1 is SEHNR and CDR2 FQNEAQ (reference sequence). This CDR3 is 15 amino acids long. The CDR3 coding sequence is TGTGCCAGCAGTCTGTCCGGGGAGAGGACCTACGAGCAGTACTTC. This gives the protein CASSLSGERTYEQYF.

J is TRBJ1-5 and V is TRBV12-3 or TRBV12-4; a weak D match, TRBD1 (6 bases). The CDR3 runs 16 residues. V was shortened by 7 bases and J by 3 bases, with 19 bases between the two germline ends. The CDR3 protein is CASNIGRGEVNQPQHF. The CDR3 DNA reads TGTGCCAGCAACATAGGGAGGGGGGAAGTCAATCAGCCCCAGCATTTT.

In DNA form, the CDR3 reads TGTGCCACGACCGACAGAACACTACGAGGGCAGTACTTC. It codes for CATTDRTLRGQYF. The chain uses TRBV6-6 and TRBJ2-5; either TRBD1 or TRBD2 may fit D (5 bases each). The CDR3 is 13 amino acids. V lost 10 bases to trimming and J lost 11 bases, with 23 bases between them. Germline assignment: CDR1 MNHNY and CDR2 SVGAGI (reference sequence).

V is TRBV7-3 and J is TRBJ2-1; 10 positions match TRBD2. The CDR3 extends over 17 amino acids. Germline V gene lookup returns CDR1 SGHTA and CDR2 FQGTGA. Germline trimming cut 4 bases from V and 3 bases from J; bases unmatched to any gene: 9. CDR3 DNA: TGTGCCAGCAGCTCAACCGTAGCGGGAGGAAACTACAATGAGCAGTTCTTC. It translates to CASSSTVAGGNYNEQFF.

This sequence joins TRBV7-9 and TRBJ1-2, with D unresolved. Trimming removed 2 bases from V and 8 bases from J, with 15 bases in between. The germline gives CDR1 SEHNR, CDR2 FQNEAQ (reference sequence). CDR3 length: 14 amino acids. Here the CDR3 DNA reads TGTGCCAGCAGCTTACTACCCGGTTCTGAGGGCTACACCTTC. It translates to CASSLLPGSEGYTF. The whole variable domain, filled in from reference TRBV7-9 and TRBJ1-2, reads DTGVSQNPRHKITKRGQNVTFRCDPISEHNRLYWYRQTLGQGPEFLTYFQNEAQLEKSRLLSDRFSAERPKGSFSTLEIQRTEQGDSAMYLCASSLLPGSEGYTFGSGTRLTVV.

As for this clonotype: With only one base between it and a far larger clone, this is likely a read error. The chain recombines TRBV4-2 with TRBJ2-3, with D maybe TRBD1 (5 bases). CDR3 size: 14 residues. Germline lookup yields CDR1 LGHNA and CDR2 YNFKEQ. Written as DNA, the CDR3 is TGTGCCAACAGCCAGGGCGGTAGCACAGATACGCAGTATTTT. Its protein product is CANSQGGSTDTQYF.

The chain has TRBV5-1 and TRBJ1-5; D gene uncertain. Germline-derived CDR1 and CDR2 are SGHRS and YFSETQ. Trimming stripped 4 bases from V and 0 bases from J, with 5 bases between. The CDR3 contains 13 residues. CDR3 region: CASSIASNQPQHF. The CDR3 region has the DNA TGCGCCAGCAGCATTGCTAGCAATCAGCCCCAGCATTTT.

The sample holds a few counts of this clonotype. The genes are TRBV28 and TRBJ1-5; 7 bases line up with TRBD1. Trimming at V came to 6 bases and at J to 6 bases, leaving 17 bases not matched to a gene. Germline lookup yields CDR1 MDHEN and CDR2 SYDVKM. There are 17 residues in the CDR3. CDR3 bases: TGTGCCAGCAGCTCCTTCATGACAGGGATTATGGGTCAGCCCCAGCATTTT. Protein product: CASSSFMTGIMGQPQHF.

CDR3 DNA sequence: TGTGCCAGCAGTACGGGGGGCGCCTTTGGCTACACCTTC. The encoded protein is CASSTGGAFGYTF. The chain is built from TRBV25-1 and TRBJ1-2; D might be TRBD1 (6 bases). The CDR3 spans 13 residues. Trimming stripped 5 bases from V and 7 bases from J, with 14 bases between. The germline CDR1 and CDR2 sequences are MGHDK and SYGVNS.

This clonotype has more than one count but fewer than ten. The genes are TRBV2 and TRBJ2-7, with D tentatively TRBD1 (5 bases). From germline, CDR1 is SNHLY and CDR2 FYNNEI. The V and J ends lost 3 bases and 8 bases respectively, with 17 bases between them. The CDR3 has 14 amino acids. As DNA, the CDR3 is TGTGCCAGCAGTGATCGGGCAGGGTTGTTGCAGCAGTACTTC. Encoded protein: CASSDRAGLLQQYF.

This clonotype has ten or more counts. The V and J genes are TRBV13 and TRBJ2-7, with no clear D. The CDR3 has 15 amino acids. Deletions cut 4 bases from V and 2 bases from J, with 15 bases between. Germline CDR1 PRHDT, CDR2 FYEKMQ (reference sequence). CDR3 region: CASSYGRTSTYEQYF. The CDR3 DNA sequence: TGTGCCAGCAGCTATGGTAGGACGTCGACCTACGAGCAGTACTTC.

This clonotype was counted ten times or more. Here the CDR3 reads CASSGARADTQYF. CDR3 bases: TGCGCCAGCAGCGGAGCCCGGGCAGATACGCAGTATTTT. The chain joins TRBV5-1 to TRBJ2-3; D remains unclear. In germline, CDR1 is SGHRS, CDR2 YFSETQ. The CDR3 extends over 13 amino acids. V lost 4 bases and J 4 bases, leaving 10 bases between the germline ends.

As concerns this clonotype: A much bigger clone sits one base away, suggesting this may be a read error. The CDR3 DNA reads as TGCAGTGCTAGAGCGGGTTTCACCTACAATGAGCAGTACTTC. As protein: CSARAGFTYNEQYF. The V call is TRBV20-1, the J call TRBJ2-1, with D uncertain. The closer fit of TRBJ2-7 to the DNA end suggests the J call may be wrong. This CDR3 comprises 14 residues. Germline V CDR1 and CDR2: DFQATT, SNEGSKA (reference sequence).

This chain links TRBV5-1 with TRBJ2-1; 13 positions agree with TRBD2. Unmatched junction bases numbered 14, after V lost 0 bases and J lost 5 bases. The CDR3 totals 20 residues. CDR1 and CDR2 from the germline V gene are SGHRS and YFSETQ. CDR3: CASSLDRLAGGPLRNNEQFF. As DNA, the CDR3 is TGCGCCAGCAGCTTGGACCGACTAGCGGGGGGCCCTTTAAGAAACAATGAGCAGTTCTTC.

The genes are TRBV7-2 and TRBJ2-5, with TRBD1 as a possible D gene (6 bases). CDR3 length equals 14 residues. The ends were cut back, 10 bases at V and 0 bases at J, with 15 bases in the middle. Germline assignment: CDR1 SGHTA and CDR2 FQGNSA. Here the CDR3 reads CATPEGVYQETQYF. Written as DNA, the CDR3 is TGTGCCACCCCCGAGGGGGTCTACCAAGAGACCCAGTACTTC. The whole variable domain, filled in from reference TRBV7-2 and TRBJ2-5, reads GAGVSQSPSNKVTEKGKDVELRCDPISGHTALYWYRQSLGQGLEFLIYFQGNSAPDKSGLPSDRFSAERTGGSVSTLTIQRTQQEDSAVYLCATPEGVYQETQYFGPGTRLLVL.

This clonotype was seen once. The CDR3 bases are TGTGCCACTGCCATGGACAGGGGGAACCTGAACACTGAAGCTTTCTTT. Its protein product is CATAMDRGNLNTEAFF. The chain carries TRBV10-3 and TRBJ1-1; 10 positions match TRBD1. The CDR3 length is 16 residues. From germline, CDR1 is ENHRY and CDR2 SYGVKD. V lost 10 bases and J lost 0; bases outside the gene matches: 11.

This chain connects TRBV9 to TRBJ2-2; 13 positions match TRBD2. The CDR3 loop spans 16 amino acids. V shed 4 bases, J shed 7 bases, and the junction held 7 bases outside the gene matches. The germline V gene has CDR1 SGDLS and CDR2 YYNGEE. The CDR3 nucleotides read TGTGCCAGCAGCCCATGGACTAGCGGGAGCAGCGGGGAGCTGTTTTTT. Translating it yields CASSPWTSGSSGELFF.